Each of the 13 T cell receptor beta chains below was sequenced from the same sample in a study of CD8 T cells in Susac syndrome (dated by TCRdb to between 2017 and 2020). Receptors were amplified or captured by the immunoSEQ multiplex PCR assay. RNA was extracted with the RNeasy kit and about 0.5 to 1 ug was reverse transcribed using random hexamers. TCRdb reworked the public reads: Q25 trimming with fastp, MiXCR clone assembly, productive beta chains retained. CDR3 protein sequences are deduplicated, and each keeps its most common genes and DNA. This sample holds 100,000 to 110,000 distinct CDR3 sequences; about 96% were observed only once. In total, the top ten clones hold approximately 0.3% of the sample. The specimen was CD8+ T cells from PBMCs. These receptors originate from a human donor with Susac syndrome.

This chain uses TRBV6-2 or TRBV6-3 with TRBJ2-1; TRBD2 matches at 10 bases. V shed 2 bases, J shed 7 bases, and the junction held 5 bases outside the gene matches. The germline V gene encodes CDR1 MNHEY and CDR2 SVGEGT. The CDR3 consists of 15 residues. CDR3 region: CASSYELAGGNEQFF. DNA for the CDR3: TGTGCCAGCAGTTACGAGTTAGCGGGAGGAAATGAGCAGTTCTTC.

This sequence joins TRBV3-1 and TRBJ2-3; D gene uncertain. The CDR3 is 12 residues long. Germline V gene lookup returns CDR1 LGHDT and CDR2 YNNKEL (reference sequence). Trimming took 4 bases from V and 4 from J, leaving 6 bases between them. CDR3 sequence: CASSRIADTQYF. CDR3 DNA: TGTGCCAGCAGCCGAATAGCAGATACGCAGTATTTT.

This clonotype appeared a single time. The chain has TRBV29-1 and TRBJ2-5; TRBD1 agrees at 12 bases. CDR1 is SQVTM and CDR2 is ANQGSEA in the germline V gene. V shed 7 bases, J shed 3 bases, and the junction held 3 bases outside the gene matches. The CDR3 has 13 amino acids. CDR3 loop: CSAGTGGEETQYF. For the CDR3, the DNA is TGCAGCGCCGGGACAGGGGGCGAAGAGACCCAGTACTTC. The whole variable domain, remainder taken from reference TRBV29-1 and TRBJ2-5, is SAVISQKPSRDICQRGTSLTIQCQVDSQVTMMFWYRQQPGQSLTLIATANQGSEATYESGFVIDKFPISRPNLTFSTLTVSNMSPEDSSIYLCSAGTGGEETQYFGPGTRLLVL.

CDR3 in amino acids: CASSEGGGEQYF. As DNA, the CDR3 is TGTGCCAGCAGTGAAGGGGGCGGCGAGCAGTACTTC. The V gene is TRBV4-2, the J gene TRBJ2-7; 7 bases are a match to TRBD1. This CDR3 region has 12 residues. Unmatched junction bases numbered 5, after V lost 6 bases and J lost 6 bases. Looked up from germline, CDR1 is LGHNA and CDR2 is YNFKEQ.

This chain links TRBV29-1 with TRBJ2-2; the match to TRBD1 covers 10 bases. Germline trimming cut 4 bases from V and 9 bases from J; bases unmatched to any gene: 11. CDR1 SQVTM and CDR2 ANQGSEA come from the germline V gene. The CDR3 sequence is 15 residues long. DNA of the CDR3: TGCAGCGTTGGAGCTTCCGGGACAGGGGAGTGGGAGCTGTTTTTT. Protein sequence: CSVGASGTGEWELFF.

The chain has TRBV4-1 and TRBJ2-4; no reliable D call. CDR3 size: 14 residues. V was shortened by 2 bases and J by 4 bases, with 9 bases between the two germline ends. From germline, CDR1 is MGHRA and CDR2 YSYEKL. The DNA for the CDR3 is TGCGCCAGCAGCCAACTTGGTCCAAAAAACATTCAGTACTTC. Amino acid sequence: CASSQLGPKNIQYF.

This clonotype was recorded only once. The J gene is TRBJ2-1, the V gene TRBV3-1; D is unresolved. Deletions cut 0 bases from V and 0 bases from J, with 6 bases between. The CDR3 covers 15 residues. CDR1 and CDR2 from the germline V gene are LGHDT and YNNKEL (reference sequence). The CDR3 coding sequence is TGTGCCAGCAGCCAAGATAGGGCCTCCTACAATGAGCAGTTCTTC. This sequence encodes CASSQDRASYNEQFF.

This clonotype was seen once. The V gene is TRBV13, the J gene TRBJ1-6, with TRBD1 identical over 11 bases. This CDR3 contains 14 residues. Germline V CDR1 and CDR2: PRHDT, FYEKMQ (reference sequence). Trimming removed 4 bases from V and 9 bases from J; junction bases left unmatched: 2. The CDR3 region is CASSSGTGGSPLHF. CDR3 coding DNA: TGTGCCAGCAGCTCCGGGACAGGGGGTTCACCCCTCCACTTT.

The genes are TRBV24-1 and TRBJ2-1; D not resolved. V lost 9 bases and J 0 bases, leaving 11 bases between the germline ends. This CDR3 is 14 amino acids long. Germline values: CDR1 KGHDR, CDR2 SFDVKD. The CDR3 DNA sequence: TGTGCCACCGGCGGACCGAGCTCCTACAATGAGCAGTTCTTC. Protein sequence: CATGGPSSYNEQFF.

The chain couples TRBV5-1 to TRBJ2-7; D perhaps matches TRBD1 (6 bases). The CDR3 has 14 residues. Trimming pared 6 bases from V and 0 bases from J, leaving 13 bases between. The germline V gene encodes CDR1 SGHRS and CDR2 YFSETQ. CDR3 residues: CASMPRDNSYEQYF. In nucleotides, the CDR3 is TGCGCCAGCATGCCCCGGGACAACTCCTACGAGCAGTACTTC.

The V and J genes are TRBV9 and TRBJ2-7; a weak D match, TRBD1 (6 bases). The CDR3 sequence is 14 residues long. Germline V CDR1 and CDR2: SGDLS, YYNGEE. Trimming took off 2 bases at V and 6 bases at J, with 15 bases between the two ends. DNA for the CDR3: TGTGCCAGCAGCGTCCGACCAGGCAGGGGCGAGCAGTACTTC. This gives the protein CASSVRPGRGEQYF.

The chain has TRBV28 and TRBJ2-7, with no clear D. Trimming left V 8 bases short and J 2 bases short, with 10 bases between. Germline V gives CDR1 MDHEN, CDR2 SYDVKM. This CDR3 comprises 12 residues. The CDR3 bases are TGTGCCAGCCATCATCTCCCCTACGAGCAGTACTTC. Translating it yields CASHHLPYEQYF. The complete variable domain, with remaining parts taken from reference TRBV28 and TRBJ2-7, reads DVKVTQSSRYLVKRTGEKVFLECVQDMDHENMFWYRQDPGLGLRLIYFSYDVKMKEKGDIPEGYSVSREKKERFSLILESASTNQTSMYLCASHHLPYEQYFGPGTRLTVT.

V gene TRBV9 combines with J gene TRBJ2-7; D might be TRBD1 (5 bases). V gave up 3 bases and J gave up 3 bases, with 7 bases separating them. The germline CDR1 and CDR2 sequences are SGDLS and YYNGEE. This CDR3 region has 12 residues. CDR3 bases: TGTGCCAGCAGCGGGCAGGGCTACGAGCAGTACTTC. The encoded protein is CASSGQGYEQYF.